The T cell receptor (beta chain) described here comes from a study of identical twins. Whole-study results and caveats: Fewer insertions marked abundant cord blood beta clonotypes; young adult naive trended weakly, memory not at all. Out-of-frame alpha sequences shared between twins exhibited an excess of low generation probability.

This clonotype was counted between two and nine times. Its antigen is not known. This CDR3 spans 14 amino acids. The V end lost 3 bases, the J end lost 7 bases, and 12 bases lay between the germline ends. The germline CDR1 and CDR2 sequences are MDHEN and SYDVKM. With template switching, a universal primer site was added, and the cDNA carried unique molecular identifiers. TCRdb used MiXCR to reprocess the 5' RACE reads, holding one entry per CDR3 protein. This sample has around 510,000 distinct CDR3 sequences, with 14% found just once. These same records also appear under a second study, on yellow fever vaccine responses in identical twins.

Sequences were obtained from CD4+ T cells sorted from blood. The source is a woman under 30 in good health. The chain combines TRBV28 with TRBJ2-2; perhaps TRBD1 as D (6 bases). This CDR3 is CASSLMGAVGELFF. As DNA, the CDR3 is TGTGCCAGCAGTTTGATGGGGGCGGTCGGGGAGCTGTTTTTT. Drawing the rest from reference TRBV28 and TRBJ2-2, the complete variable domain is DVKVTQSSRYLVKRTGEKVFLECVQDMDHENMFWYRQDPGLGLRLIYFSYDVKMKEKGDIPEGYSVSREKKERFSLILESASTNQTSMYLCASSLMGAVGELFFGEGSRLTVL.